This TCR beta chain was profiled in a study of cytomegalovirus exposure and HLA in healthy donors. Whole-study findings and limits: Sequencing likely generated an artifact that appeared as a cluster of highly shared sequence variants. The investigators catalogued 164 TCR beta chains as cytomegalovirus-associated.

PCR primers comprised 60 Vbeta and 13 Jbeta primers. Sequencing used immunoSEQ multiplex PCR; TCRdb keeps in-frame clones, though not all of them. The data show approximately 120,000 clones, roughly 73% seen once. This clone has more than one count but fewer than ten. Its antigen is undetermined. At collection, donors were nominally healthy, but unrecorded immune exposures were probable. V lost 5 bases, J lost 8 bases, and 21 bases lay in between. Germline CDR1 MDHEN, CDR2 SYDVKM. The CDR3 runs 16 residues. The sequence was obtained from a man aged 60 to 69 in good health and CMV-seropositive. The rearrangement links TRBV28 to TRBJ1-4; tentatively, D is TRBD1 (5 bases). Sample: PBMCs. This CDR3 reads CASSRTQGTVYEKLFF. The CDR3 region has the DNA TGTGCCAGCAGTCGTACTCAGGGAACGGTATACGAAAAACTGTTTTTT.